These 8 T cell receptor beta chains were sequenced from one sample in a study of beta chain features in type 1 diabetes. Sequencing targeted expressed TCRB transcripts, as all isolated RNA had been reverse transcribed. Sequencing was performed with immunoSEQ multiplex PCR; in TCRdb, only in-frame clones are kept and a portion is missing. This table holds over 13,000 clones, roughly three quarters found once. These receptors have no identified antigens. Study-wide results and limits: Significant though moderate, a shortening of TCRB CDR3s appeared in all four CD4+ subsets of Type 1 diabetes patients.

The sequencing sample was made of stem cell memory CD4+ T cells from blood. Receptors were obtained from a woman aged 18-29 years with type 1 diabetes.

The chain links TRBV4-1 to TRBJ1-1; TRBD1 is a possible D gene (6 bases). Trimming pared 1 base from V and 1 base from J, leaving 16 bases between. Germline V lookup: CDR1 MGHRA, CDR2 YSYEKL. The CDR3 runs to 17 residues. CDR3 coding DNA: TGCGCCAGCAGCCAAGTTCGGTTAGACAGGTCGAACACTGAAGCTTTCTTT. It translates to CASSQVRLDRSNTEAFF.

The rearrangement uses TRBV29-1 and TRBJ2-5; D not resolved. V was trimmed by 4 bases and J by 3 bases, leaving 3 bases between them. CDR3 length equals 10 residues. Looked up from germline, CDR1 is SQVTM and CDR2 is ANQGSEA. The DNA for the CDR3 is TGCAGCGTTGGAGAAGAGACCCAGTACTTC. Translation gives CSVGEETQYF.

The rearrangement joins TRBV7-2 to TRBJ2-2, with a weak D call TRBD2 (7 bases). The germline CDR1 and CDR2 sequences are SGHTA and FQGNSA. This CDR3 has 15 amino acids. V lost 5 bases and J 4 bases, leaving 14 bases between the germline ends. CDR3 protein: CASSRGRGGTGELFF. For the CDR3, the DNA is TGTGCCAGCAGCCGAGGGAGGGGGGGCACCGGGGAGCTGTTTTTT.

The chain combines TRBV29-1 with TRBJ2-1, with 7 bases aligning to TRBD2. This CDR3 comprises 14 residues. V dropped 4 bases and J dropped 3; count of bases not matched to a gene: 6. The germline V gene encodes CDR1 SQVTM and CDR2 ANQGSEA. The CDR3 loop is CSVVGLAVYNEQFF. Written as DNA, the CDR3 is TGCAGCGTTGTAGGGCTAGCGGTCTACAATGAGCAGTTCTTC.

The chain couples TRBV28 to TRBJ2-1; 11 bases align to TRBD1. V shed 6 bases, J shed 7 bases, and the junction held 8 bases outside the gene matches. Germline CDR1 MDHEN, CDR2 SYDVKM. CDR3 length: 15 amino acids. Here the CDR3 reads CASRQDRGLPNEQFF. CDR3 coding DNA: TGTGCCAGCAGGCAGGACAGGGGGCTACCTAATGAGCAGTTCTTC.

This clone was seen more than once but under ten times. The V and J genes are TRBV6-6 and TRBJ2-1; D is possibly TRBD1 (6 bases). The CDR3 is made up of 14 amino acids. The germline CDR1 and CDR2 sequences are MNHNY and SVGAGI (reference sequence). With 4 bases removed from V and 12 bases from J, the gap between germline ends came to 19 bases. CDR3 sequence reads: CASSFLGHDNGQFF. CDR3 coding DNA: TGTGCCAGCAGTTTCCTGGGACACGACAACGGGCAGTTCTTC.

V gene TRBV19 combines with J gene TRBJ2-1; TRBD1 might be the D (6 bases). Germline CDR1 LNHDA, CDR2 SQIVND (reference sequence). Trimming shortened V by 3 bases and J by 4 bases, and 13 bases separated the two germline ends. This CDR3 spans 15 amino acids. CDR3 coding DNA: TGTGCCAGTAGTATGAGGGGGACACAATACAATGAGCAGTTCTTC. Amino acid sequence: CASSMRGTQYNEQFF.

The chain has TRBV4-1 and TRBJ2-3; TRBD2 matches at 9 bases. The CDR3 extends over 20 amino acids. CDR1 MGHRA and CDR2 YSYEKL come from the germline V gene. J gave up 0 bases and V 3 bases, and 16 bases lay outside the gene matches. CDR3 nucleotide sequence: TGCGCCAGCAGCCAGGGTTTTAGCGGGAGATCCTTTTCTAGCACAGATACGCAGTATTTT. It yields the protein CASSQGFSGRSFSSTDTQYF.